These T cell receptor beta chains were read from a single sample in a study of T cell responses to AZD1222 COVID-19 vaccine. Method: immunoSEQ multiplex PCR; TCRdb's copy keeps in-frame clones and lacks some. The data contain 95,000 to 150,000 clones, more than 70% of them singletons. Sequencing used peripheral blood, obtained on day 0 of AZD1222 vaccination. The receptor set was obtained from an adult in good health. Both conserved end residues are part of each CDR3. D genes are given only for firm matches. Clone size is given for some rows only: seen once, a few or many times, or a class if the clone is expanded.

CDR3nt,CDR3aa,j_gene,abundance,d_gene,v_gene,len
TGTGCCAGTAGTATAATTGGCGGATCCGTCAGGGGGACTGAAGCTTTCTTT,CASSIIGGSVRGTEAFF,TRBJ1-1,.,TRBD1,TRBV19,17
TGTGCCAGCAGCACCCTGACAAACGAGCAGTACTTC,CASSTLTNEQYF,TRBJ2-7,.,.,TRBV5-4,12
TGTGCCAGCAGCGATCCGGGACTAGCGGGAGGGCCGACGGAGACCCAGTACTTC,CASSDPGLAGGPTETQYF,TRBJ2-5,.,TRBD2,TRBV27,18
TGTGCCATCAGTGAGTTGGACAGCACCGGGGAGCTGTTTTTT,CAISELDSTGELFF,TRBJ2-2,.,.,TRBV10-3,14
TGTGCCAGCAGCTTCGGGAGGAGCGTCAACAATGAGCAGTTCTTC,CASSFGRSVNNEQFF,TRBJ2-1,.,TRBD2,TRBV7-8,15
TGTGCCAGTAGAACGTTAGTGGGAGGCTTCATCGAGCAGTACTTC,CASRTLVGGFIEQYF,TRBJ2-7,.,.,TRBV19,15
TGTGCCAGCAGCGTAGAGGGCGGGGAGCTGTTTTTT,CASSVEGGELFF,TRBJ2-2,.,.,TRBV9,12
TGTGCCACCAGCAGAGATGAGAGGCAACACCCAACTAATGAAAAACTGTTTTTT,CATSRDERQHPTNEKLFF,TRBJ1-4,.,.,TRBV15,18
TGTGCCAGCAGCGCCCTGCTAGGGAGCTCCTACAATGAGCAGTTCTTC,CASSALLGSSYNEQFF,TRBJ2-1,.,.,TRBV11-2,16
TGTGCCACCAGTGATTTGGGGGGGGTCCAAGAGACCCAGTACTTC,CATSDLGGVQETQYF,TRBJ2-5,.,TRBD2,TRBV24-1,15
TGTGCCAGCAGCCGACAGGCAGCGAACACCGGGGAGCTGTTTTTT,CASSRQAANTGELFF,TRBJ2-2,.,.,TRBV6-5,15
TGTGCCAGTAACGGTTTGGCAGGGGTGAACACTGAAGCTTTCTTT,CASNGLAGVNTEAFF,TRBJ1-1,.,.,TRBV19,15
TGTGCCAGCAGCCTAACAAACCAACCCCTCCACTTT,CASSLTNQPLHF,TRBJ1-6,.,.,TRBV7-9,12
TGTGCCAGTAGTATAGATTTGAGCTCCTACGAGCAGTACTTC,CASSIDLSSYEQYF,TRBJ2-7,.,.,TRBV19,14
TGTGCCAGCAGTGAAGCGCTCCGGACACTCTATGGCTACACCTTC,CASSEALRTLYGYTF,TRBJ1-2,once,.,TRBV2,15
TGCGCCACCACGACCGGTGGCAGGAGCTACGAGCAGTACTTC,CATTTGGRSYEQYF,TRBJ2-7,.,.,TRBV10-2,14
TGTGCCAGCAGCTTAGGTCGCTCCAACAATGAGCAGTTCTTC,CASSLGRSNNEQFF,TRBJ2-1,once,.,TRBV11-2,14
TGTGCCAGCAGCTTGGCAGGATTGCCCTCTGGAAACACCATATATTTT,CASSLAGLPSGNTIYF,TRBJ1-3,.,.,TRBV5-6,16
TGTGCCAGCAGCGCTCAAGGTACTGGGGCCAACGTCCTGACTTTC,CASSAQGTGANVLTF,TRBJ2-6,.,.,TRBV9,15
TGTGCCAGCAGCCCGACTAGCGGCCTTAGCTCCTACGAGCAGTACTTC,CASSPTSGLSSYEQYF,TRBJ2-7,.,TRBD2,TRBV11-3,16
TGTGCCAGCAGCTTGTCCTCGGGGGGCGGAACTGAAGCTTTCTTT,CASSLSSGGGTEAFF,TRBJ1-1,.,.,TRBV7-9,15
TGTGCCAGCAGAGAACAGGGGGCTGTTTACGAGCAGTACTTC,CASREQGAVYEQYF,TRBJ2-7,once,TRBD1,TRBV2,14
TGTGCCAGCAGTTTAGGTAGGGACAGGGGACGGCAGTACTTC,CASSLGRDRGRQYF,TRBJ2-7,.,TRBD1,TRBV27,14
TGTGCCAGCAGCGCGACATGGTTGGACACTGAAGCTTTCTTT,CASSATWLDTEAFF,TRBJ1-1,.,.,TRBV7-2,14
TGCAGTACCGGGACGCAAGAGACCCAGTACTTC,CSTGTQETQYF,TRBJ2-5,.,.,TRBV20-1,11
TGTGCCAGCAGACCAACCTATAATGAAAAACTGTTTTTT,CASRPTYNEKLFF,TRBJ1-4,.,.,TRBV27,13
TGTGCCAGCAGCGGGGTCCTCCGCTACGAGCAGTACTTC,CASSGVLRYEQYF,TRBJ2-7,once,.,TRBV11-2,13
TGTGCCAGCAGTATCGACAGGGGGCTTGTTTTTTTCTACGAGCAGTACTTC,CASSIDRGLVFFYEQYF,TRBJ2-7,.,TRBD1,TRBV2,17
TGTGCCAGTAGTACCATCCGGACTAGTTCATACAATGAGCAGTTCTTC,CASSTIRTSSYNEQFF,TRBJ2-1,.,TRBD2,TRBV19,16
TGTGCCTGGAGTGTAAACCTAGCGGGAGCCACAGATACGCAGTATTTT,CAWSVNLAGATDTQYF,TRBJ2-3,.,TRBD2,TRBV30,16
TGTGCCAGCAGACGACAGGGGTACACTGAAGCTTTCTTT,CASRRQGYTEAFF,TRBJ1-1,.,TRBD1,TRBV6-5,13
TGTGCCAGCAGTTTAAAAGGGCCGTCGGGACTAGCGGGGCCCTCCTACGAGCAGTACTTC,CASSLKGPSGLAGPSYEQYF,TRBJ2-7,.,TRBD2,TRBV27,20
TGTGCCAGCAGCCTCTCACGGTGGGGCGGGAGGGCCCCCGATGAGCAGTTCTTC,CASSLSRWGGRAPDEQFF,TRBJ2-1,.,TRBD2,TRBV7-6,18
TGTGCCAGCAGCGGGGCCCCGGGACAGAACTACGAGCAGTACTTC,CASSGAPGQNYEQYF,TRBJ2-7,.,TRBD1,TRBV9,15
TGCGCCAGCAGCCAAGAGGGGGGTGGCATCAATGAGCAGTTCTTC,CASSQEGGGINEQFF,TRBJ2-1,.,.,TRBV5-1,15
TGTGCCAGCAGCTTAGGGCTAGCGGGGGCCCTGGGGACCCAGTACTTC,CASSLGLAGALGTQYF,TRBJ2-5,large,TRBD2,TRBV11-2,16
TGCGCCAGCAGCTTGGTAGGGACTAGCGGACCGAACACCGGGGAGCTGTTTTTT,CASSLVGTSGPNTGELFF,TRBJ2-2,.,TRBD2,TRBV5-1,18
TGTGCCATCAGTGACCGGATCCGACAGGTAGAGGTCTCCTATGGCTACACCTTC,CAISDRIRQVEVSYGYTF,TRBJ1-2,.,.,TRBV10-3,18
TGTGCCAGCAGTCCGGGCTCCTATGGCTACACCTTC,CASSPGSYGYTF,TRBJ1-2,.,.,TRBV6-2/TRBV6-3,12
TGTGCCACGGGGACTAGCGGGAGTGCCTTAGATACGCAGTATTTT,CATGTSGSALDTQYF,TRBJ2-3,.,TRBD2,TRBV24-1,15
TGTGCCAGCAGCCCTACAGGGGGCATCGAGGGCACTGAAGCTTTCTTT,CASSPTGGIEGTEAFF,TRBJ1-1,.,TRBD1,TRBV7-9,16
TGTGCCAGCAGTTCCCTTAACGAGCAGTACTTC,CASSSLNEQYF,TRBJ2-7,.,.,TRBV6-5,11
TGTGCCAGTAATACGCTCGGCAGACCACTGGGCTACACCTTC,CASNTLGRPLGYTF,TRBJ1-2,.,.,TRBV28,14
TGTGCCAGCAGTGGTGGTGCGGGAGAAATGCATAGCTCCTACGAGCAGTACTTC,CASSGGAGEMHSSYEQYF,TRBJ2-7,.,TRBD2,TRBV25-1,18
TGTGCCAGCAGCTTAACACCGGGGGAGCTGTTTTTT,CASSLTPGELFF,TRBJ2-2,.,.,TRBV11-3,12
TGTGCCCAAAAACCAGTTGATTTTTCTAATAAGGTCCAAGAGACCCAGTACTTC,CAQKPVDFSNKVQETQYF,TRBJ2-5,.,.,TRBV24-1,18